This passage covers 21 T cell receptor beta chains from one sample sequenced in a study of OX40 agonist ivuxolimab in advanced cancers. The protocol was immunoSEQ multiplex PCR, while the TCRdb copy is restricted to in-frame clones and leaves out a portion. The sample gives 60,000 to 80,000 clones, roughly 80% of which show up once; 5.5% to 7.5% is in the top ten. This sample comprised CD4+ or CD8+ T cells sorted from blood, obtained in a trial of the OX40 agonist ivuxolimab. All receptors derive from an adult with an advanced solid tumor such as melanoma, head and neck, liver or kidney cancer.

This chain uses TRBV7-9 with TRBJ2-7; 11 positions match TRBD1. CDR1 and CDR2 (germline): SEHNR, FQNEAQ (reference sequence). The CDR3 consists of 15 residues. V was pared by 1 base and J by 6 bases, with 5 bases of the junction left unmatched. The CDR3 spells CASSLVVGTGGEQYF. Here the CDR3 DNA reads TGTGCCAGCAGCTTAGTGGTTGGGACAGGGGGCGAGCAGTACTTC.

The chain has TRBV10-3 and TRBJ1-4; no definite D call. Trimming left V 6 bases short and J 0 bases short, with 8 bases between. Germline V gene sequence: CDR1 ENHRY, CDR2 SYGVKD. CDR3 length: 14 amino acids. CDR3 in amino acids: CAIRSGTTNEKLFF. Here the CDR3 DNA reads TGTGCCATCAGATCCGGGACAACTAATGAAAAACTGTTTTTT.

The chain combines TRBV6-5 with TRBJ2-1; D gene unclear. The germline CDR1 and CDR2 sequences are MNHEY and SVGAGI. The CDR3 length is 15 residues. The V end was cut by 0 bases, the J end by 4 bases, with 10 bases between. In nucleotides, the CDR3 is TGTGCCAGCAGTTACTCGAATAGGCTTTACAATGAGCAGTTCTTC. Its translation is CASSYSNRLYNEQFF.

The chain has TRBV28 and TRBJ2-7; 11 nucleotides match TRBD1. This CDR3 has 15 amino acids. V shed 6 bases, J shed 6 bases, and the junction held 10 bases outside the gene matches. Germline-derived CDR1 and CDR2 are MDHEN and SYDVKM. The CDR3 DNA follows: TGTGCCAGCAGCCTACCCGTGGGGACAGGGGGCGAGCAGTACTTC. Translating it yields CASSLPVGTGGEQYF.

V is TRBV4-3 and J is TRBJ2-1; 7 bases are shared with TRBD2. This CDR3 has 18 residues. The ends lost 0 bases at V and 3 bases at J; junction bases unmatched: 11. Germline CDR1 is LGHNA and CDR2 is YSLEER. The CDR3 DNA sequence: TGCGCCAGCAGCCAAGATCTTAGTATACGGGAGGTCTACAATGAGCAGTTCTTC. Translating gives CASSQDLSIREVYNEQFF.

In its sample, this clone was seen once. The chain joins TRBV18 to TRBJ2-1; the match to TRBD2 covers 11 bases. Trimming took 3 bases from V and 15 from J; bases not matched to a gene: 13. CDR3 length equals 15 residues. Germline V CDR1 and CDR2: KGHSH, LQKENI. The CDR3: CASSPSGTSGTKWFF. CDR3 bases: TGTGCCAGCTCACCCTCCGGGACTAGCGGCACAAAATGGTTCTTC. Drawing the rest from reference TRBV18 and TRBJ2-1, the complete variable domain is NAGVMQNPRHLVRRRGQEARLRCSPMKGHSHVYWYRQLPEEGLKFMVYLQKENIIDESGMPKERFSAEFPKEGPSILRIQQVVRGDSAAYFCASSPSGTSGTKWFFGPGTRLTVL.

The chain has TRBV6-1 and TRBJ2-1; 7 positions match TRBD2. Germline V gene data show CDR1 as MNHNS and CDR2 as SASEGT. V was pared by 7 bases and J by 9 bases, with 9 bases of the junction left unmatched. The CDR3 covers 13 residues. CDR3 bases: TGTGCCAGCAACCCCGTGGGGGGGGGTGAGCAGTTCTTC. It translates to CASNPVGGGEQFF.

This rearrangement joins TRBV5-1 to TRBJ2-2; possibly TRBD1 for D (6 bases). This CDR3 region has 14 residues. Trimming shortened V by 4 bases and J by 4 bases, and 11 bases separated the two germline ends. Per germline, CDR1 SGHRS and CDR2 YFSETQ. This CDR3 reads CASSTGTTTGELFF. The CDR3 coding sequence is TGCGCCAGCAGCACAGGGACAACCACCGGGGAGCTGTTTTTT.

The chain couples TRBV6-6 to TRBJ1-6; 8 nucleotides line up with TRBD1. The CDR3 extends over 14 amino acids. Germline trimming cut 6 bases from V and 10 bases from J; bases unmatched to any gene: 8. Germline lookup yields CDR1 MNHNY and CDR2 SVGAGI (reference sequence). In nucleotides, the CDR3 is TGTGCCAGCAGCCCGGACAGGGAGAGCTCACCCCTCCACTTT. Translated, it gives CASSPDRESSPLHF.

Note on this clone: This specimen includes other DNA sequences encoding the same CDR3. The chain couples TRBV28 to TRBJ2-7; 10 nucleotides line up with TRBD2. The CDR3 is 14 residues long. Trimming took 9 bases from V and 7 from J; bases not matched to a gene: 12. Germline CDR1 is MDHEN and CDR2 is SYDVKM. CDR3 bases: TGTGCCAGTAGTGTACTTAGCGGGAGGAGTGAGCAGTACTTC. Amino acid sequence: CASSVLSGRSEQYF.

V and J are TRBV5-1 and TRBJ2-6; D unclear. The V and J ends lost 1 base and 2 bases respectively, with 4 bases between them. Germline V gene lookup returns CDR1 SGHRS and CDR2 YFSETQ. This CDR3 has 14 amino acids. This chain's CDR3 is CASSLTAGANVLTF. As DNA, the CDR3 is TGCGCCAGCAGCTTGACAGCTGGGGCCAACGTCCTGACTTTC. Using reference TRBV5-1 and TRBJ2-6 for the parts outside the CDR3, the full variable domain is KAGVTQTPRYLIKTRGQQVTLSCSPISGHRSVSWYQQTPGQGLQFLFEYFSETQRNKGNFPGRFSGRQFSNSRSEMNVSTLELGDSALYLCASSLTAGANVLTFGAGSRLTVL.

This clone was recorded only once. The chain recombines TRBV11-3 with TRBJ2-3; D gene uncertain. The CDR3 has 12 residues. Germline V gene sequence: CDR1 SGHNT, CDR2 YENEEA. V dropped 6 bases and J dropped 5 bases, with 9 bases sitting between them. This CDR3 reads CASRGLGDTQYF. As DNA, the CDR3 is TGTGCCAGCAGAGGGTTAGGAGATACGCAGTATTTT.

The V gene is TRBV28, the J gene TRBJ1-4; no clear D gene. The V gene's germline CDR1 is MDHEN and CDR2 SYDVKM. The CDR3 is 14 residues long. Trimming removed 8 bases from V and 4 bases from J, with 14 bases in between. The CDR3 nucleotides are TGTGCCAGCTTCACAAGAGAGAATAATGAAAAACTGTTTTTT. Translating it yields CASFTRENNEKLFF.

This clone was seen a single time. V and J are TRBV5-1 and TRBJ2-5; 13 bases line up with TRBD2. V shed 4 bases, J shed 4 bases, and the junction held 4 bases outside the gene matches. CDR1 is SGHRS, CDR2 YFSETQ, per germline. This CDR3 has 15 residues. The CDR3 loop reads CASSTTSGGAETQYF. Written as DNA, the CDR3 is TGCGCCAGCAGCACCACTAGCGGGGGGGCAGAGACCCAGTACTTC.

The chain carries TRBV27 and TRBJ2-3; D is perhaps TRBD1 or TRBD2 (5 bases each). The germline gives CDR1 MNHEY, CDR2 SMNVEV (reference sequence). This CDR3 contains 14 residues. V gave up 1 base and J gave up 2 bases, with 7 bases separating them. The CDR3 sequence: CASSLWGPTDTQYF. The CDR3 DNA sequence: TGTGCCAGCAGTTTATGGGGACCCACAGATACGCAGTATTTT.

This clone has more than one count but fewer than ten. The J gene is TRBJ1-6, the V gene TRBV6-5, with a weak D call TRBD1 (6 bases). This CDR3 has 12 residues. Germline V gene sequence: CDR1 MNHEY, CDR2 SVGAGI. V lost 4 bases and J 15 bases, leaving 13 bases between the germline ends. CDR3 coding DNA: TGTGCCAGCAGTTGGGCAGGGGTAGACCTCCACTTT. Its translation: CASSWAGVDLHF.

The chain's CDR3 is CASSTRGGGHRGTDTQYF. The CDR3 bases are TGTGCCAGCAGCACCCGCGGAGGGGGCCATAGGGGCACAGATACGCAGTATTTT. The chain recombines TRBV12-1 with TRBJ2-3; TRBD1, the table's D call, lacks a check against the DNA. TRBV12-1 is classified as a pseudogene. This CDR3 has 18 residues.

The genes are TRBV7-6 and TRBJ1-2, with D maybe TRBD1 (5 bases). The CDR3 length is 18 residues. The V end lost 4 bases, the J end lost 0 bases, and 21 bases lay between the germline ends. Germline CDR1 is SGHVS and CDR2 is FNYEAQ. The CDR3 sequence: CASSSTRGTERTNYGYTF. The CDR3 DNA reads as TGTGCCAGCAGCTCTACGCGGGGGACGGAAAGAACTAACTATGGCTACACCTTC.

This clone was found once. The V and J genes are TRBV19 and TRBJ2-3; D perhaps matches TRBD2 (5 bases). Germline CDR1 LNHDA, CDR2 SQIVND (reference sequence). With 8 bases removed from V and 0 bases from J, the gap between germline ends came to 12 bases. The CDR3 contains 14 residues. As DNA, the CDR3 is TGTGCCAGTCAAAGGACTCGTAGCACAGATACGCAGTATTTT. This encodes CASQRTRSTDTQYF.

The chain recombines TRBV6-6 with TRBJ2-2; D gene uncertain. The CDR3 runs to 13 residues. Germline CDR1 is MNHNY and CDR2 is SVGAGI (reference sequence). V lost 7 bases to trimming and J lost 6 bases, with 12 bases between them. Here the CDR3 reads CASKLGSAGELFF. Written as DNA, the CDR3 is TGTGCCAGCAAGCTGGGTTCGGCCGGGGAGCTGTTTTTT.

This chain joins TRBV21-1 and TRBJ2-1; TRBD1 is the table's D call and was not checked against the DNA. TRBV21-1 is a listed pseudogene. The CDR3 runs to 17 residues. The CDR3 DNA follows: TGTGCCAGCAGCAAAGCGAGGGGGGAGGACAGGGTTCATGAGCAGTTCTTC. Translated: CASSKARGEDRVHEQFF.